These T cell receptor beta chains were read from a single sample in a study of breast tumors, draining lymph nodes, adjacent tissues. TCRdb re-called the multiplex PCR reads with MiXCR, one entry per CDR3 protein. The table has about 100,000 distinct CDR3 sequences, around 21% seen once. Material: axillary lymph node tissue. Source of these receptors: a female donor with breast cancer. Some clones in this sample may be carry-over from other donors' samples. Each CDR3 is given with its conserved first and last residue.

TRBJ1-2 TRBV6-5 CASRKRQLDGYTF
TRBJ2-7 TRBV20-1 CSASSLLGYEQYF
TRBJ1-3 TRBV7-2 CASSSSGSGNTIYF
TRBJ2-2 TRBV11-2 CASSPLAGGYTGELFF
TRBJ2-3 TRBV20-1 CSARDLGPNTDTQYF
TRBJ1-5 TRBV7-2 CASSKLGRDQPQHF
TRBJ2-3 TRBV7-3 CASSLIGAGDTQYF
TRBJ1-4 TRBV11-3 CASEDRGGTNEKLFF
TRBJ2-5 TRBV5-1 CASSLWWGVETQYF
TRBJ1-5 TRBV4-2 CASSQDLYSNQPQHF
TRBJ2-3 TRBV9 CASSDRDRVTDTQYF
TRBJ2-4 TRBV15 CATSRTRGGVQYF